In this sample, the clone carrying this TCR beta chain turned up a few times. Its target is unknown. This record comes from a study of CD8 T cells in ankylosing spondylitis. Findings of the study overall: Certain motif variants had earlier appeared in reactive arthritis synovial fluid and blood. What seemed typical of ankylosing spondylitis blood was a TCR beta motif built from 7 or 8 highly homologous variants. Matched ankylosing spondylitis synovial fluid reportedly showed significant enrichment of disease-linked clones. CD8+ disease-linked clones were present at relatively low frequencies in blood.

The authors made TCR beta libraries by quantitative 5'-RACE with molecular barcodes. TCRdb reanalysed the 5' RACE reads using MiXCR and keeps one entry per CDR3 protein. The sample includes some 330,000 distinct CDR3 sequences, under 8.5% of them seen just once. The J segment lost 5 bases and the V segment lost 6 bases, leaving 9 bases of the junction unmatched. Germline V gene data show CDR1 as MNHNS and CDR2 as SASEGT. The CDR3 has 15 residues. The TCR sequence derives from a male donor with ankylosing spondylitis. The material sequenced was blood, either unsorted or a sorted T cell fraction (not recorded which). The chain is built from TRBV6-1 and TRBJ1-5, with 8 bases matching TRBD1. The CDR3 nucleotides are TGTGCCAGCAGCCGGACAGGGCCACGAGATCAGCCCCAGCATTTT. Translating gives CASSRTGPRDQPQHF.